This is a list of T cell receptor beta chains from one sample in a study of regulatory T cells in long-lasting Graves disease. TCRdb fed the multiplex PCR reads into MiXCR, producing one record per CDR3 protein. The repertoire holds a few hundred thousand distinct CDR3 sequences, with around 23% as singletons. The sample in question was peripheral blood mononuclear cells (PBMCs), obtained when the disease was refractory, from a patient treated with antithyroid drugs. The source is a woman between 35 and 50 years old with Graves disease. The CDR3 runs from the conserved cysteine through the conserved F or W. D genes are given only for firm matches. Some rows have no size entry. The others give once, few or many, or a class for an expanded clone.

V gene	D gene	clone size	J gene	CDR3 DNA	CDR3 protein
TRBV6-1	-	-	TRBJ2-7	TGTGCCAGCAGTGAATGGGGTTACTACGAGCAGTACTTC	CASSEWGYYEQYF
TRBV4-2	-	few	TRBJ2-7	TGTGCCAGCAGCCAATCGGGACGCCTTGGGGAGACCTACGAGCAGTACTTC	CASSQSGRLGETYEQYF
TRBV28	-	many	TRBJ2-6	TGTGCCAGCAGTTTATGGTTACACAGCAACGTCCTGACTTTC	CASSLWLHSNVLTF
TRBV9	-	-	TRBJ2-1	TGTGCCAGCAGCGTAGACCCCCAGGACAAGCAGTTCTTC	CASSVDPQDKQFF
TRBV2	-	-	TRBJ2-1	TGTGCCAGCCTTGACCTCCGACTGGGCATCAGTGAGCAGTTCTTC	CASLDLRLGISEQFF
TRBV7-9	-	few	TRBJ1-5	TGTGCCAGCAGCTTAGATGGGCGGGTTCTTTTAGAGCCCCAGCATTTT	CASSLDGRVLLEPQHF
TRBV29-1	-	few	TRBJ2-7	TGCAGCGTTGGGGCCTTTCAGGACGAGCAGTACTTC	CSVGAFQDEQYF
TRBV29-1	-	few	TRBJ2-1	TGCAGCGTTGGGGGTCAGGGATTATACAATGAGCAGTTCTTC	CSVGGQGLYNEQFF
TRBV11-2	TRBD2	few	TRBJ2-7	TGTGCCAGCAGCTCAAACCTCGGGGCTAGCGGGAGCCGCTACGAGCAGTACTTC	CASSSNLGASGSRYEQYF
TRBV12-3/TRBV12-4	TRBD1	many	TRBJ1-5	TGTGCCAGCAGTATTCAACAGGGGGTTCAGCCCCAGCATTTT	CASSIQQGVQPQHF
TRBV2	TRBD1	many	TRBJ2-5	TGTGCCAGCACGGGACAGGTACAAGAGACCCAGTACTTC	CASTGQVQETQYF
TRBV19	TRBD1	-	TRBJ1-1	TGTGCCAGTAGGCCAGGGGGAACTGAAGCTTTCTTT	CASRPGGTEAFF
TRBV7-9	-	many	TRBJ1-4	TGTGCCAGCAGCCGCGCGGGGTTAGATGAAAAACTGTTTTTT	CASSRAGLDEKLFF
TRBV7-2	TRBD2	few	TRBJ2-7	TGTGCCAGCAGCTTAGCGCCGACTAGCGGCTACGAGCAGTACTTC	CASSLAPTSGYEQYF
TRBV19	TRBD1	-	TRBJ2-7	TGTGCCAGTAGTATATACGGGACAGGACATCGGGAGCAGTACTTC	CASSIYGTGHREQYF
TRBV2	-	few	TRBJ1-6	TGTGCCAGCAGTGCTCTCTTCGGGGGGCAAAATTCACCCCTCCACTTT	CASSALFGGQNSPLHF
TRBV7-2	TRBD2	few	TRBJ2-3	TGTGCCAGCAGCTTCGTCGCGGGAGGCACAGATACGCAGTATTTT	CASSFVAGGTDTQYF
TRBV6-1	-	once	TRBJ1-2	TGTGCCAGCAGTGGACGACAGAGGGCGATTGGCTACACCTTC	CASSGRQRAIGYTF
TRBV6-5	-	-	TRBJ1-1	TGTGCCAGCAGTTCCACTTTTGGGTTTAACACTGAAGCTTTCTTT	CASSSTFGFNTEAFF
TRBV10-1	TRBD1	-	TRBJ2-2	TGCGCCAGCAAAGAGACAGGGAGCACCGGGGAGCTGTTTTTT	CASKETGSTGELFF
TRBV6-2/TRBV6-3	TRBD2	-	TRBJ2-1	TGTGCCAGCAGTTACGGTCGGGGAGGGCGCAATGAGCAGTTCTTC	CASSYGRGGRNEQFF
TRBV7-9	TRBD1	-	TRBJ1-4	TGTGCCAGCAGCTCCGGGACAGTTGGTAATGAAAAACTGTTTTTT	CASSSGTVGNEKLFF
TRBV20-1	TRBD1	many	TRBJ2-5	TGCAGTGCTACCCCGGACAGGGGAAGATTTCCGTACCAAGAGACCCAGTACTTC	CSATPDRGRFPYQETQYF
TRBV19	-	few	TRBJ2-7	TGTGCCAGCAGAGGATACTACGAGCAGTATTTC	CASRGYYEQYF
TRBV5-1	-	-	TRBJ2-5	TGCGCCAGCAGCCCCGAGGCGGGCCTCAAAAGACAGACCCAGTACTTC	CASSPEAGLKRQTQYF
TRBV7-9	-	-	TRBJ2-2	TGTGCCAGCATCGTGGATACCGGGGAGCTGTTTTTT	CASIVDTGELFF
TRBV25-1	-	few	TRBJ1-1	TGTGCCAGTAAGCGGGGGCCTGAAGCTTTCTTT	CASKRGPEAFF
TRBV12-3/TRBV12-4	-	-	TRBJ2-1	TGTGCCAGCAGTCCGGGACACCTTCGATACAATGAGCAGTTCTTC	CASSPGHLRYNEQFF
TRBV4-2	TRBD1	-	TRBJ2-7	TGTGCCAGCAGCCAGTCCGGGACAGGTGGATACGAGCAGTACTTC	CASSQSGTGGYEQYF
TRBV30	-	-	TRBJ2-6	TGTGCCTTCACAGGATACTCTGGGGCCAACGTCCTGACTTTC	CAFTGYSGANVLTF
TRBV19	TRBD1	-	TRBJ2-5	TGTGCCAGTAGTATAGCTGGCAGGGGGTTTATAGAGACCCAGTACTTC	CASSIAGRGFIETQYF
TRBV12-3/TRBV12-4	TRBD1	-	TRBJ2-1	TGTGCCAGCAGTTTTGGGACAGGGGGTTACAATGAGCAGTTCTTC	CASSFGTGGYNEQFF
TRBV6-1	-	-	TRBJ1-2	TGTGCCAGTGCCCTTCTGGGACAAGTTAACTATGGCTACACCTTC	CASALLGQVNYGYTF
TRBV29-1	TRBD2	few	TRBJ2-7	TGCAGCGTTGAAGATGGACTAGCGCCCTACGAGCAGTACTTC	CSVEDGLAPYEQYF
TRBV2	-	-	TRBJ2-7	TGTGCCAGCTCACCACCGAATGAGGGAACCTACTACGAGCAGTACTTC	CASSPPNEGTYYEQYF
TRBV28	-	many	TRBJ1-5	TGTGCCAGCAGTCCCGCCGGGAGGGAGGTTGGTCAGCCCCAGCATTTT	CASSPAGREVGQPQHF
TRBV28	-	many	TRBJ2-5	TGTGCCAGCGCGACCAGGCGACTCGGGGAGACCCAGTACTTC	CASATRRLGETQYF
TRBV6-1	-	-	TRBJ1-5	TGTGCCAGCAGTACGCCCACAGAAGCCCAGCCCCAGCATTTT	CASSTPTEAQPQHF
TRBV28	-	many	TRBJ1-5	TGTGCCAGCAGAAAACAGGGAAGCCGTGGTCAGCCCCAGCATTTT	CASRKQGSRGQPQHF
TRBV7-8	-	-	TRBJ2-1	TGTGCCAGCAGCGCCAGTAGCAACCCTTACAATGAGCAGTTCTTC	CASSASSNPYNEQFF
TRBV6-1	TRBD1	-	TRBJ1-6	TGTGCCAGCAGCCCAACGGACAGGGGTAATTCACCCCTCCACTTT	CASSPTDRGNSPLHF
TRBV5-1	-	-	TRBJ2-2	TGCGCCAGCAGCTTGGCGACAGGCGCCGGGGAGCTGTTTTTT	CASSLATGAGELFF
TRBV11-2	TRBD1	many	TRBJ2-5	TGTGCCAGTAGTCGGGGACAGTTGAAAGAGACCCAGTACTTC	CASSRGQLKETQYF
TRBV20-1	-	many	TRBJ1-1	TGCAGTGCTAGACTCCTTGGGACACAGAACACTGAAGCTTTCTTT	CSARLLGTQNTEAFF
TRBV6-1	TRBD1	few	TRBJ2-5	TGTGCCAGCAGTCGTTCGGGACAGACAGAGACCCAGTACTTC	CASSRSGQTETQYF
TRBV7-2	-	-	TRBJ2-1	TGTGCCAGTGGACCGGGGTACAATGAGCAGTTCTTC	CASGPGYNEQFF